This TCR beta chain was identified in a study of T cells after yellow fever vaccination. Each CDR3 protein is one row after TCRdb ran MiXCR on the 5' RACE reads. The data contain about 320,000 distinct CDR3 sequences, 3.5% to 4.5% of them singletons. Germline V gene sequence: CDR1 MNHEY, CDR2 SMNVEV (reference sequence). Trimming cost V 6 bases and J 3 bases; bases outside gene matches: 15. The CDR3 extends over 17 amino acids. This sequence was found in a man younger than 30 who received the YFV17D yellow fever vaccine. Sequenced material: PBMCs, taken 15 days after the yellow fever booster vaccination. The chain is built from TRBV27 and TRBJ2-7; 9 nucleotides agree with TRBD1. The DNA for the CDR3 is TGTGCCAGCAGACCGGGACAGGGTCTGGGAACCCTCTACGAGCAGTACTTC. Translated: CASRPGQGLGTLYEQYF.